The entry below describes one TCR beta chain. Authors' processing steps: Reference gene primer amplification yielded estimated nucleated cell counts. Method: immunoSEQ multiplex PCR; TCRdb's copy keeps in-frame clones and lacks some. The V and J calls and clone size were taken over from that table, and D and trimming were inferred from the DNA. The sample has about 160,000 clones; around 84% are singletons. These data belong to a study of blood T cell repertoires in COVID-19. About the research overall: The origin of the acute and convalescent COVID-19 samples was the United States, Italy and Spain. PBMCs, B-cell-depleted T cells, or T cells provided the cDNA or gDNA that made up the material.

V was cut by 0 bases and J by 5 bases, with 14 bases left in between. CDR3 length equals 15 residues. In germline, CDR1 is SGDLS, CDR2 YYNGEE. Sequences were obtained from peripheral blood. This TCR was sampled from a man aged 35 to 55 with acute or convalescent COVID-19. V usage is TRBV9 and J usage is TRBJ1-1, with D possibly being TRBD1 (5 bases). The CDR3 region has the DNA TGTGCCAGCAGCGTAGATAGGGACTCGAGGACTGAAGCTTTCTTT. Protein sequence: CASSVDRDSRTEAFF.